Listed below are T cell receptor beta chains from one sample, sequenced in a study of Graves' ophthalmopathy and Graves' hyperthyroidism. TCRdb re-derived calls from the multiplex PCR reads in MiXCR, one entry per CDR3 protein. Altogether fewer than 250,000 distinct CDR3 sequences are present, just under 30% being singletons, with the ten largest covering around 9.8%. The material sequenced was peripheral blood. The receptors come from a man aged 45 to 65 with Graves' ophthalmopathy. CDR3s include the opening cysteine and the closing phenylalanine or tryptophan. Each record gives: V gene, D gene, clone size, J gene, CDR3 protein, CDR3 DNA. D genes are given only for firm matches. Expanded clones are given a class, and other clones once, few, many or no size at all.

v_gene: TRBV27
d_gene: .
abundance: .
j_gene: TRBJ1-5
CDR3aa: CAIGTLNQPQHF
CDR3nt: TGTGCCATCGGGACACTGAATCAGCCCCAGCATTTT

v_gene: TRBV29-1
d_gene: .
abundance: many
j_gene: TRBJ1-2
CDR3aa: CSVGQGGYGYTF
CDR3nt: TGCAGCGTTGGTCAAGGGGGCTATGGCTACACCTTC

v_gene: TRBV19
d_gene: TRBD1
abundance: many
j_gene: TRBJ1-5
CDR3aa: CASRRGPGDTNQPQHF
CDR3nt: TGTGCCAGCCGCAGGGGGCCTGGGGACACCAATCAGCCCCAGCATTTT

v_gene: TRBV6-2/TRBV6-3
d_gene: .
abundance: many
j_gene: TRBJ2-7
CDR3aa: CASSYRDGPYEQYF
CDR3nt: TGTGCCAGCAGCTACCGGGACGGGCCCTACGAGCAGTACTTC

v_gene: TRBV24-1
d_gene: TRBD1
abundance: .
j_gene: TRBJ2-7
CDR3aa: CATSDPGQGEQYF
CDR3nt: TGTGCCACCAGTGATCCGGGACAGGGGGAGCAGTACTTC

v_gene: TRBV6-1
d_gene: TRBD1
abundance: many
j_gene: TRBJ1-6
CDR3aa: CASSVTGQGGNSPLHF
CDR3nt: TGTGCCAGCAGTGTAACTGGACAGGGAGGGAATTCACCCCTCCACTTT

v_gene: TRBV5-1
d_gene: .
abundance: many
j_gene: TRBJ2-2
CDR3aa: CASRPTGPGELFF
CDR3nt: TGCGCCAGCAGGCCTACGGGCCCCGGGGAGCTGTTTTTT

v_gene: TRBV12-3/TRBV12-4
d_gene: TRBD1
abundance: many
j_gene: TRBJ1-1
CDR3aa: CASRGDRMNTEAFF
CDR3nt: TGTGCCAGCAGGGGGGACAGAATGAACACTGAAGCTTTCTTT

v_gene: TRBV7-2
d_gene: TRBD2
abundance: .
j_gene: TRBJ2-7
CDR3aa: CASSLGFLAVEQYF
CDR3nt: TGTGCCAGCAGCTTAGGGTTTCTAGCGGTCGAGCAGTACTTC

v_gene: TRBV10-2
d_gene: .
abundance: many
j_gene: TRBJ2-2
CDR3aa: CASRQVTGELFF
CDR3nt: TGCGCCAGCAGACAGGTCACCGGGGAGCTGTTTTTT

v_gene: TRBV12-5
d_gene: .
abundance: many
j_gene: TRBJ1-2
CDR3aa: CASGLVPGQKYGYTF
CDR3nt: TGTGCTAGTGGTTTGGTACCGGGACAAAAGTATGGCTACACCTTC

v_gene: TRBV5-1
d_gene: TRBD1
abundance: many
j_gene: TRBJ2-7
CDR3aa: CASSLETGLDEQYF
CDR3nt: TGCGCCAGCAGCCTGGAGACAGGGTTGGACGAGCAGTACTTC

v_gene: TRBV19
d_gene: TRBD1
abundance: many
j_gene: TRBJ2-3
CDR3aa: CASSIRQGKGTDTQYF
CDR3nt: TGTGCCAGTAGTATCCGACAGGGGAAAGGGACAGATACGCAGTATTTT

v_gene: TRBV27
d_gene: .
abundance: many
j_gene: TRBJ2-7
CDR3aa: CASAPRTASYEQYF
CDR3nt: TGTGCCAGCGCACCCCGGACAGCCTCATACGAGCAGTACTTC

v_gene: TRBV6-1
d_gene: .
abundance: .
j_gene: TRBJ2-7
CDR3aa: CASSESGIYEQYF
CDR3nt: TGTGCCAGCAGTGAAAGTGGGATCTACGAGCAGTACTTC

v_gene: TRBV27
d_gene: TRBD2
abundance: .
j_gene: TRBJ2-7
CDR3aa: CASTLLAGDEQYF
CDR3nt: TGTGCCAGCACGCTCTTAGCGGGAGACGAGCAGTACTTC

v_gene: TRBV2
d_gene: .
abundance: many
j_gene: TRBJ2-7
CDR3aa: CASRARQRQTYEQYF
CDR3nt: TGTGCCAGCAGGGCTAGACAGAGACAAACCTACGAGCAGTACTTC

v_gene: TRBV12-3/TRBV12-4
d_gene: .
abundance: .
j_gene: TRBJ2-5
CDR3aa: CASSLAQGETQYF
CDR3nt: TGTGCCAGCAGTTTGGCCCAGGGGGAGACCCAGTACTTC

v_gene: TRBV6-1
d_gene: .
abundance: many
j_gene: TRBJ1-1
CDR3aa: CASSEVRREVAFF
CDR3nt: TGTGCCAGCAGTGAAGTACGCAGGGAGGTAGCTTTCTTT

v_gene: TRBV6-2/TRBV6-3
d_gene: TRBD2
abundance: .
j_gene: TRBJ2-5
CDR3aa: CASSLGSGGTQETQYF
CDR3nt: TGTGCCAGCAGCCTCGGTAGCGGGGGGACTCAAGAGACCCAGTACTTC

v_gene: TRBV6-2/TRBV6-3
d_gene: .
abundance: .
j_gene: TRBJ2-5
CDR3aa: CASSSGPKENQYF
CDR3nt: TGTGCCAGCAGTTCCGGGCCTAAAGAGAACCAGTACTTC

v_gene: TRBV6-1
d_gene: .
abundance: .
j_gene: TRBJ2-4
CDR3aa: CASSTGIAKNIQYF
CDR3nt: TGTGCCAGCAGCACAGGGATAGCCAAAAACATTCAGTACTTC